The TCR beta chain described here comes from a study of blood T cell repertoires in COVID-19. The V end was cut by 0 bases, the J end by 8 bases, with 10 bases between. Germline CDR1 reads LGHNA; CDR2 reads YSLEER. This CDR3 has 13 amino acids. This clone appeared a single time. Profiling relied on immunoSEQ multiplex PCR, and the TCRdb table lists in-frame clones only, not all of them. The data contain 250,000 or so clones, about 82% of them singletons. The chain carries TRBV4-3 and TRBJ1-2; possibly TRBD1 for D (5 bases). The receptor was isolated from an elderly man with acute or convalescent COVID-19. Sequencing was carried out using peripheral blood. The CDR3 nucleotides are TGCGCCAGCAGCCAAGACAACCGGGGGGGCTACACCTTC. Protein: CASSQDNRGGYTF.